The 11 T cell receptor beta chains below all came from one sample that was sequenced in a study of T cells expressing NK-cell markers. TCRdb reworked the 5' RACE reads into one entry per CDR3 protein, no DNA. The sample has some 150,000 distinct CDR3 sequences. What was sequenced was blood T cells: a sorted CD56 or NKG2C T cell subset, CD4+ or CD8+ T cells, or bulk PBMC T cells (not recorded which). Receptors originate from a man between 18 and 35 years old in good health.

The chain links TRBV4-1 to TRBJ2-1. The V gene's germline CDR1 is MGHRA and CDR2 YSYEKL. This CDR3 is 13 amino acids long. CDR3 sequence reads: CASSQPMDDEQFF.

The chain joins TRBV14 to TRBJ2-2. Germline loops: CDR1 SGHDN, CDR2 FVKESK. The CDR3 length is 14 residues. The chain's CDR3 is CASSQDHTGGELFF.

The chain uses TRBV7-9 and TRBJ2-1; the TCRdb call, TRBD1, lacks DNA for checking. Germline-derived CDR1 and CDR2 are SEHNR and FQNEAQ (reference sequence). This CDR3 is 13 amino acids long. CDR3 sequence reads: CASSLAGVDEQFF. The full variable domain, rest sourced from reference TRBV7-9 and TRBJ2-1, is DTGVSQNPRHKITKRGQNVTFRCDPISEHNRLYWYRQTLGQGPEFLTYFQNEAQLEKSRLLSDRFSAERPKGSFSTLEIQRTEQGDSAMYLCASSLAGVDEQFFGPGTRLTVL.

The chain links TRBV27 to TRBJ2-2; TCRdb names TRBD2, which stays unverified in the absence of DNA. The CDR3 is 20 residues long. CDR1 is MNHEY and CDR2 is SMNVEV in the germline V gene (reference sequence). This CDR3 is CASSLYYTGTSGGNTGELFF.

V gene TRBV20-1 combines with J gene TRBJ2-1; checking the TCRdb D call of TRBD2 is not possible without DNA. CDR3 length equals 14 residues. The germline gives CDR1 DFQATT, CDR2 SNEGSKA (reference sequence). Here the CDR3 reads CSARARVAVNEQFF.

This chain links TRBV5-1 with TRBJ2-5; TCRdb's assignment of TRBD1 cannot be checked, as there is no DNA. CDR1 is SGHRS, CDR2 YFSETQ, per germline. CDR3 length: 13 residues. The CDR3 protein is CASSAYQGETQYF.

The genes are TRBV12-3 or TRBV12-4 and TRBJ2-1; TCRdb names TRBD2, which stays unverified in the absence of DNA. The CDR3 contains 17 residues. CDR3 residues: CASSSTHVLAAYNEQFF.

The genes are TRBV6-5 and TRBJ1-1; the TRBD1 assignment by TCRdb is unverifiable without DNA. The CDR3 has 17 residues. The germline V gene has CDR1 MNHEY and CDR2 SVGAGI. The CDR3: CASSYYSLGTGDTEAFF.

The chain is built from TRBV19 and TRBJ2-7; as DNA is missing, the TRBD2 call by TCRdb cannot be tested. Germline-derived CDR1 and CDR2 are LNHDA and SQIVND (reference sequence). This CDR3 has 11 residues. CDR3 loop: CAVGSGYEQYF.

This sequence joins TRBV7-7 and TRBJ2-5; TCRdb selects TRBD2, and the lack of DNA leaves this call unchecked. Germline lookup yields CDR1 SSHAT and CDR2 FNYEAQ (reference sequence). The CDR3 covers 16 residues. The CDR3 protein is CASSSSWGDTKETQYF.

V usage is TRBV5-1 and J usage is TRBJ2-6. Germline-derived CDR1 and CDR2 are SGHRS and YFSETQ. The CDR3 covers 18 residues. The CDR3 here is CASSLTPHRQSGANVLTF.